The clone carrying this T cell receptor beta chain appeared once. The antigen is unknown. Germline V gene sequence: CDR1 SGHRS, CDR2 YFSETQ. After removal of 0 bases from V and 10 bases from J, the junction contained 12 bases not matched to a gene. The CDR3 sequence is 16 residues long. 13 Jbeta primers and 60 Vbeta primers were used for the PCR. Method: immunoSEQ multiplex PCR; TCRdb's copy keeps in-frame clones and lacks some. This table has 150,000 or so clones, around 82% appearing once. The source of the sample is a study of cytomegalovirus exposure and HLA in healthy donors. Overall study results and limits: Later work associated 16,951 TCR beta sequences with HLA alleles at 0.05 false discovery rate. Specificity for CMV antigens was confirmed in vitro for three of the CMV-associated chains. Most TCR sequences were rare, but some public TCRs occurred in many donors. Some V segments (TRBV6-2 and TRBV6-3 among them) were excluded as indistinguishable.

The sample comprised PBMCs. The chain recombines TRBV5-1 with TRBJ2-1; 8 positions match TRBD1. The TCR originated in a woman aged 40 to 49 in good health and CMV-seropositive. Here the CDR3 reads CASSLGGAAGGREQFF. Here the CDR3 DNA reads TGCGCCAGCAGCTTGGGAGGGGCGGCAGGGGGCCGGGAGCAGTTCTTC.